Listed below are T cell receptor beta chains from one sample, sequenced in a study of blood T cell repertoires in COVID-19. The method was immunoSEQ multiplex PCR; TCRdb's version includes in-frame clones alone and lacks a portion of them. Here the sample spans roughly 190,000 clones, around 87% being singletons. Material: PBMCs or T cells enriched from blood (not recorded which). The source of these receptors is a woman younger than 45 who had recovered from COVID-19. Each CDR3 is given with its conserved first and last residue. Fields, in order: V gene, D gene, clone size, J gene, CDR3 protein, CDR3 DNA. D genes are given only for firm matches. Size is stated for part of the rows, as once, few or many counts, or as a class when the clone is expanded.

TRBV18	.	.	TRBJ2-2	CASSPRQNTGELFF	TGTGCCAGCTCACCTCGACAGAACACCGGGGAGCTGTTTTTT
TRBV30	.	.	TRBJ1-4	CAWSDPGGETNEKLFF	TGTGCCTGGAGTGACCCCGGGGGGGAAACTAATGAAAAACTGTTTTTT
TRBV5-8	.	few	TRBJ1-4	CASSQGQRNEKLFF	TGTGCCAGCAGCCAGGGACAAAGAAATGAAAAACTGTTTTTT
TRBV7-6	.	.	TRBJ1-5	CASSQGLGNQPQHF	TGTGCCAGCAGCCAGGGGTTGGGCAATCAGCCCCAGCATTTT
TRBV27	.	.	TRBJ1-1	CASSTTTGVPEAFF	TGTGCCAGCAGTACCACCACCGGGGTCCCTGAAGCTTTCTTT
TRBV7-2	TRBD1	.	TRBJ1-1	CASSLGQGLMNTEAFF	TGTGCCAGCAGCCTCGGACAGGGTCTCATGAACACTGAAGCTTTCTTT
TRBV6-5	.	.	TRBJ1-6	CATLEQLNSPLHF	TGTGCCACCCTCGAACAGTTAAATTCACCCCTCCACTTT
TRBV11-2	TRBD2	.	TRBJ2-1	CASSLDSGSNEQFF	TGTGCCAGCAGCTTAGATAGCGGGAGCAATGAGCAGTTCTTC
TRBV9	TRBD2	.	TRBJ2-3	CASSVAGGGGDTQYF	TGTGCCAGCAGCGTAGCGGGAGGAGGAGGAGATACGCAGTATTTT
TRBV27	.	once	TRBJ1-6	CASSRGGDNSPLHF	TGTGCCAGCAGTCGGGGGGGGGATAATTCACCCCTCCACTTT
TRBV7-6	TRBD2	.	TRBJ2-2	CASSLGALAGGPPGELFF	TGTGCCAGCAGCTTAGGTGCCCTAGCGGGGGGGCCCCCCGGGGAGCTGTTTTTT
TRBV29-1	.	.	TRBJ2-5	CSVEDHSQETQYF	TGCAGCGTTGAAGATCACAGCCAAGAGACCCAGTACTTC
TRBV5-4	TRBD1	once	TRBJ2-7	CASSLDRGEQYF	TGTGCCAGCAGCTTGGACAGGGGCGAGCAGTACTTC
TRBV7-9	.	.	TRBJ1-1	CASSLGDIVAEAFF	TGTGCCAGCAGCTTAGGGGACATTGTGGCTGAAGCTTTCTTT
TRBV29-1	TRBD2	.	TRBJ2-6	CSVVAGGPSGANVLTF	TGCAGCGTTGTGGCGGGAGGCCCCTCTGGGGCCAACGTCCTGACTTTC
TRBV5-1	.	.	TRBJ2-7	CASSLVTRSGSSYEQYF	TGCGCCAGCAGCTTAGTCACCAGGTCGGGGAGCTCCTACGAGCAGTACTTC
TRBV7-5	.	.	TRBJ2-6	CARSKQGADGANVLTF	TGTGCCAGAAGCAAACAGGGGGCGGATGGGGCCAACGTCCTGACTTTC
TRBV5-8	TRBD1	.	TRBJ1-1	CASSWTGRTEAFF	TGTGCCAGCAGCTGGACAGGCCGGACTGAAGCTTTCTTT
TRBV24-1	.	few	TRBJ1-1	CATSDLQGLILGVNTEAFF	TGTGCCACCAGTGATTTGCAGGGACTTATCCTGGGAGTGAACACTGAAGCTTTCTTT
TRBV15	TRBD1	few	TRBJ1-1	CATSRDGTGDTEAFF	TGTGCCACCAGCAGAGATGGGACAGGGGACACTGAAGCTTTCTTT
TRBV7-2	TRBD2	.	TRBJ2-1	CASSLSSGRYDEQFF	TGTGCCAGCAGCTTAAGCAGCGGGAGATACGATGAGCAGTTCTTC
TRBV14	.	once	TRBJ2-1	CASSYRMAGLKSRSYNEQFF	TGTGCCAGCAGCTATCGGATGGCAGGGCTAAAGTCTCGCTCCTACAATGAGCAGTTCTTC
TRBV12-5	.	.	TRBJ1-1	CASGFNEGVRTEAFF	TGTGCTAGTGGTTTCAACGAGGGGGTTCGCACTGAAGCTTTCTTT
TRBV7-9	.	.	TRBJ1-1	CASSPSDSEAFF	TGTGCCAGCAGCCCTTCCGACTCTGAAGCTTTCTTT
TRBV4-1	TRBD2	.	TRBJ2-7	CASSHLMPSGSLLSSYEQYF	TGCGCCAGCAGCCATCTCATGCCTAGCGGCTCCCTCTTAAGCTCCTACGAGCAGTACTTC
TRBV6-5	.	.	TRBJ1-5	CATKGGVNQPQHF	TGTGCCACCAAAGGAGGGGTCAATCAGCCCCAGCATTTT
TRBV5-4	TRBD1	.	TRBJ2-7	CASSGGQGGSYEQYF	TGTGCCAGCAGCGGGGGACAGGGGGGCTCCTACGAGCAGTACTTC
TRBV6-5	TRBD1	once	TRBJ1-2	CASSLDRAYGYTF	TGTGCCAGCAGTTTAGACAGGGCCTATGGCTACACCTTC
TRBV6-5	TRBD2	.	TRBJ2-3	CASSYGAGDADTQYF	TGTGCCAGCAGTTACGGGGCGGGAGATGCGGATACGCAGTATTTT
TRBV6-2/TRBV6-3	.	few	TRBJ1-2	CASSPRVLLRF	TGTGCCAGCAGTCCACGGGTCCTCCTTCGGTTC
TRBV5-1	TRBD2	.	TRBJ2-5	CASSVGLAGGPGETQYF	TGCGCCAGCAGCGTGGGACTAGCGGGGGGGCCGGGGGAGACCCAGTACTTC
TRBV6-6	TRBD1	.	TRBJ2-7	CASSYPTGTGEKQYF	TGTGCCAGCAGTTATCCCACCGGGACAGGGGAAAAGCAGTACTTC
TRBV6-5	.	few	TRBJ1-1	CASSPTAPRDTEAFF	TGTGCCAGCAGCCCCACGGCCCCCCGGGACACTGAAGCTTTCTTT
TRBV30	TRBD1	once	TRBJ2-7	CAWSPGTDNSYEQYF	TGTGCCTGGAGCCCCGGGACAGATAACTCCTACGAGCAGTACTTC
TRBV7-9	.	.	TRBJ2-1	CASSPQIPGSYNEQFF	TGTGCCAGCAGCCCTCAAATCCCGGGCTCCTACAATGAGCAGTTCTTC
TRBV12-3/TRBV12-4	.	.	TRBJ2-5	CASSFPGQETQYF	TGTGCCAGCAGTTTCCCCGGCCAAGAGACCCAGTACTTC
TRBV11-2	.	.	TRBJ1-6	CASSLKWSGNSPLHF	TGTGCCAGCAGCCTAAAATGGTCGGGGAACTCACCCCTCCACTTT
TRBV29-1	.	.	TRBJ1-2	CSVESGGYTF	TGCAGCGTTGAATCGGGTGGCTACACCTTC
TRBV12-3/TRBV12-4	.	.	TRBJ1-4	CASSFGGLEKLFF	TGTGCCAGCAGTTTCGGGGGGTTGGAAAAACTGTTTTTT
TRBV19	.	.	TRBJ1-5	CASKRGPSNQPQHF	TGTGCCAGTAAACGAGGTCCGAGCAATCAGCCCCAGCATTTT
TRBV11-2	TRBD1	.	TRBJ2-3	CASSLQGTYPTDTQYF	TGTGCCAGCAGCCTACAGGGGACATACCCCACAGATACGCAGTATTTT
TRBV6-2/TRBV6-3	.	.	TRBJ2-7	CASSLGPLTYEQYF	TGTGCCAGCAGTCTGGGGCCACTGACCTACGAGCAGTACTTC
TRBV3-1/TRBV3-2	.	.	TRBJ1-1	CASSQDPRRGMNTEAFF	TGTGCCAGCAGCCAAGATCCCCGCAGGGGTATGAACACTGAAGCTTTCTTT
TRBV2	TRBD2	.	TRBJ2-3	CARSRSPNGGKGTDTQYF	TGTGCCAGATCCCGAAGCCCCAACGGGGGGAAGGGTACAGATACGCAGTATTTT
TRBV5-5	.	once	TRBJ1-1	CASSLETVTPRAFF	TGTGCCAGCAGCTTGGAGACAGTTACCCCGAGAGCTTTCTTT
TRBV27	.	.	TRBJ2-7	CASTSTGTPYEQYF	TGTGCCAGCACCTCTACAGGGACCCCCTACGAGCAGTACTTC
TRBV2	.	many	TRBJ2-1	CASRARSYNEQFF	TGTGCCAGCAGGGCACGCTCCTACAATGAGCAGTTCTTC
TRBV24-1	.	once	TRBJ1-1	CATSDSPGEAFF	TGTGCCACCAGTGATTCCCCAGGTGAAGCTTTCTTT
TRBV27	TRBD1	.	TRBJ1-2	CASREEGQYANYGYTF	TGTGCCAGCAGGGAGGAGGGACAGTATGCTAACTATGGCTACACCTTC
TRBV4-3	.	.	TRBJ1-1	CASSLQATANTEAFF	TGCGCCAGCAGCCTCCAAGCGACAGCGAACACTGAAGCTTTCTTT
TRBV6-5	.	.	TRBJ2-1	CASSWQRLNNEQFF	TGTGCCAGCAGTTGGCAGCGACTAAACAATGAGCAGTTCTTC
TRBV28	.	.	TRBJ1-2	CASSPQVRYGYTF	TGTGCCAGCAGCCCCCAGGTGCGCTATGGCTACACCTTC
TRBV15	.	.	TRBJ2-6	CATSSYLSSGANVLTF	TGTGCCACCAGCAGCTACTTAAGCTCTGGGGCCAACGTCCTGACTTTC
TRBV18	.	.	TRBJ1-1	CASSPPRAGVNTEAFF	TGTGCCAGCTCACCACCCCGGGCAGGGGTGAACACTGAAGCTTTCTTT
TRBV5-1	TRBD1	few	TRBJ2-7	CASSLAQDRGREQYF	TGCGCCAGCAGCTTGGCCCAGGACAGGGGGCGAGAGCAGTACTTC
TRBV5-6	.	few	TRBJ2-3	CASSLERTDTQYF	TGTGCCAGCAGCCTCGAGCGCACAGATACGCAGTATTTT
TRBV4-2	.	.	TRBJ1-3	CASSQGTIGNTIYF	TGTGCCAGCAGCCAGGGGACAATCGGAAACACCATATATTTT
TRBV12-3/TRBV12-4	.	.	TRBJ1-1	CASSLWQGEAFF	TGTGCCAGCAGTTTATGGCAGGGTGAAGCTTTCTTT
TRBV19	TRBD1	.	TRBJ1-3	CASRPHRGPSTIYF	TGTGCCAGTAGGCCCCACAGGGGACCGAGCACCATATATTTT